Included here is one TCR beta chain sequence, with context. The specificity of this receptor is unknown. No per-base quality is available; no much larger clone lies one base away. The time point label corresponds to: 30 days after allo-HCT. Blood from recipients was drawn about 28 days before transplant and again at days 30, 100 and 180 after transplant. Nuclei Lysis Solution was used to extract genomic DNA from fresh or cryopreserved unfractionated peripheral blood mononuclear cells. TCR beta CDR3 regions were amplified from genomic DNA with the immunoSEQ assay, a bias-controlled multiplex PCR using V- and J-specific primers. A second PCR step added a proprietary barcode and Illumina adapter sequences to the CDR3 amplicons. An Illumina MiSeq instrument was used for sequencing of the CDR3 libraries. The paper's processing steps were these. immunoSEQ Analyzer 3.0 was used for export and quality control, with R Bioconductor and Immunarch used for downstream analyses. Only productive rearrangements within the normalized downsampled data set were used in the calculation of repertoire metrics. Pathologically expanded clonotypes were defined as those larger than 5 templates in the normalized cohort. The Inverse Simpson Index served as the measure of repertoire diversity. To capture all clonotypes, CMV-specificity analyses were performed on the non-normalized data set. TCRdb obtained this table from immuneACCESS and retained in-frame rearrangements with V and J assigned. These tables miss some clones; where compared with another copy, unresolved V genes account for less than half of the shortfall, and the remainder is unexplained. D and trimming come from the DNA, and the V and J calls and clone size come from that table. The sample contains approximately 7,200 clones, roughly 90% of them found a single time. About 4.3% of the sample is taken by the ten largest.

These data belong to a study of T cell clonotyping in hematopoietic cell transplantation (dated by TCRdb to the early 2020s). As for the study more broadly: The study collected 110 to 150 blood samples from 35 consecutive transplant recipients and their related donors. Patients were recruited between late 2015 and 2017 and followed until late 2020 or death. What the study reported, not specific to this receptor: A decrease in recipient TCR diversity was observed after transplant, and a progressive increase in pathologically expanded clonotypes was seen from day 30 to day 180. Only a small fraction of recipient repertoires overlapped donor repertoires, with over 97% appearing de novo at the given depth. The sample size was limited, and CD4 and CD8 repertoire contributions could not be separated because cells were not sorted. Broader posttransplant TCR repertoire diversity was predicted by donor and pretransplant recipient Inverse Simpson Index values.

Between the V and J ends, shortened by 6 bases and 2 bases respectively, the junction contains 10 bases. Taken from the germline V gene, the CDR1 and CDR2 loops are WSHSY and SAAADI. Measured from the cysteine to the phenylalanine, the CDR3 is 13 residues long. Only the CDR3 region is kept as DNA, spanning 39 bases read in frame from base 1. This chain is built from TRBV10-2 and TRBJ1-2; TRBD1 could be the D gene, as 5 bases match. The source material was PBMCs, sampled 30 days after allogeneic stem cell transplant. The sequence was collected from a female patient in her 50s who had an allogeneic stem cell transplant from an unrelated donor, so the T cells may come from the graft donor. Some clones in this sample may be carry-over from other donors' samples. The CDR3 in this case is CASRPGPNYGYTF. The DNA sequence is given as TGCGCCAGCAGACCGGGACCCAACTATGGCTACACCTTC.